Listed here is a single T cell receptor (beta chain). Its antigen is still unknown. This record belongs to a study of beta chain features in type 1 diabetes. General study results and limits: In every one of the four CD4+ subsets, TCRB CDR3s were moderately but significantly shorter in Type 1 diabetes patients. The naive, central memory and Treg TCRB repertoires of patients appeared to be more similar to one another than those of healthy donors.

Every isolated RNA sample was fully reverse transcribed, so sequencing captured expressed TCRB transcripts. The table came from immunoSEQ multiplex PCR; TCRdb's copy has only in-frame clones and leaves some out. The sample includes 200,000 to 300,000 clones, 20% seen only once; the top ten take around 0.029%. This CDR3 has 15 amino acids. Germline V CDR1 and CDR2: MNHEY, SVGAGI. Unmatched junction bases numbered 4, after V lost 0 bases and J lost 4 bases. Every participating donor gave one draw, a heparinised blood sample averaging approximately 110 mL. The sample was naive CD4+ T cells from blood. This sequence joins TRBV6-5 and TRBJ2-7, with 9 bases fitting TRBD2. The receptor was isolated from a woman aged 40-49 years with type 1 diabetes. The CDR3 nucleotides are TGTGCCAGCAGTTACTCGAGAGCGGGGGGATACGAGCAGTACTTC. This encodes CASSYSRAGGYEQYF.